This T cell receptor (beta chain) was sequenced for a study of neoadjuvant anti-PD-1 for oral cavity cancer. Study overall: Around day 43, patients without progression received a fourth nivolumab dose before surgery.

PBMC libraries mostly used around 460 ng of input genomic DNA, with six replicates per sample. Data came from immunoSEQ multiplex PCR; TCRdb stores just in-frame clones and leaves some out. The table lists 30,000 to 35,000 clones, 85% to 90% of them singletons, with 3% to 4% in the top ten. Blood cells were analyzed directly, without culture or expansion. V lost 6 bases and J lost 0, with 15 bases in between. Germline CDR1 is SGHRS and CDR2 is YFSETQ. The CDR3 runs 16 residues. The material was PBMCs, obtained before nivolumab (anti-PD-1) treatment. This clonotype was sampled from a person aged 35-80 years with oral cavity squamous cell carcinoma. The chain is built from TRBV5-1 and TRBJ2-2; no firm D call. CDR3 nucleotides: TGCGCCAGCACCCCGATAGCCTCCGCGAACACCGGGGAGCTGTTTTTT. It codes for CASTPIASANTGELFF.